These 30 T cell receptor beta chains were all obtained from the same sample, sequenced in a study of shared clonotypes between healthy human individuals (dated by TCRdb to about 2020). Library method: the immunoSEQ multiplex PCR assay. The table was pulled from immuneACCESS by TCRdb, which kept in-frame rearrangements only. Such tables lose some clones; where checked, under half of the loss comes from unresolved V genes, and the rest has no known cause. This sample holds about 1 million clones; about 75% were observed only once. The biggest ten clones account for 1.2% to 1.5% of the sample. Sequencing was carried out using memory CD4+ T cells sorted from blood. Sample cell subset or site, as interpreted from the label and publication: CD45RA-negative fraction. These receptors were collected from a man aged 18 to 30 in good health.

The CDR3 sequence: CASRQGAGNTEAFF. The CDR3 bases are TGCGCCAGCAGACAGGGGGCCGGGAACACTGAAGCTTTCTTT. The chain links TRBV4-3 to TRBJ1-1, with 9 bases fitting TRBD1. The CDR3 is made up of 14 amino acids. Germline CDR1 reads LGHNA; CDR2 reads YSLEER. J lost 1 base, V lost 6 bases, and 3 bases had no gene match.

This clone was recorded a few times. The chain joins TRBV7-9 to TRBJ1-2; TRBD1 aligns across 9 bases. Germline CDR1 and CDR2: SEHNR and FQNEAQ (reference sequence). The CDR3 consists of 15 residues. With 2 bases clipped from V and 8 bases from J, the junction kept 9 bases outside the gene matches. The CDR3 nucleotides read TGTGCCAGCAGCTTAAACCCCGGGACAGGGCGAGGCTACACCTTC. Translated: CASSLNPGTGRGYTF. Variable domain in full (rest from reference TRBV7-9 and TRBJ1-2): DTGVSQNPRHKITKRGQNVTFRCDPISEHNRLYWYRQTLGQGPEFLTYFQNEAQLEKSRLLSDRFSAERPKGSFSTLEIQRTEQGDSAMYLCASSLNPGTGRGYTFGSGTRLTVV.

J is TRBJ1-5 and V is TRBV19; D is perhaps TRBD1 (5 bases). Germline V gene data show CDR1 as LNHDA and CDR2 as SQIVND (reference sequence). V was shortened by 5 bases and J by 2 bases, with 10 bases between the two germline ends. This CDR3 is 14 amino acids long. The CDR3 protein is CASSLLGGNQPQHF. Here the CDR3 DNA reads TGTGCCAGTAGTCTACTAGGGGGCAATCAGCCCCAGCATTTT.

Only a few counts were recorded for this clone. The chain has TRBV10-3 and TRBJ1-2; D not certain. The V gene's germline CDR1 is ENHRY and CDR2 SYGVKD. This CDR3 has 12 residues. V shed 3 bases and J shed 5 bases, with 7 bases lying between them. CDR3 nucleotides: TGTGCCATCAGTGACCCCCAGTATGGCTACACCTTC. This encodes CAISDPQYGYTF.

This clone appeared a few times. The sample has other DNA sequences that encode this CDR3 too. V is TRBV18 and J is TRBJ2-5, with D perhaps TRBD1 (6 bases). Germline CDR1 KGHSH, CDR2 LQKENI. The CDR3 consists of 13 residues. Between the trimmed V and J ends, which lost 1 base and 3 bases, there was a span of 6 bases. In nucleotides, the CDR3 is TGTGCCAGCTCACCACGACAGGAAGAGACCCAGTACTTC. Translated, it gives CASSPRQEETQYF.

About this clone: Given a far larger clone just one base away, this is likely a sequencing read error. The chain couples TRBV15 to TRBJ2-5; no reliable D call. CDR3 length equals 13 residues. Germline lookup yields CDR1 LNHNV and CDR2 YYDKDF (reference sequence). The V gene lost 0 bases and the J gene lost 2 bases, with 4 bases spanning the gap. The DNA for the CDR3 is TGTGCCACCAGCAGAGATCATCAAGAGACCCAGTACTTC. This translates into CATSRDHQETQYF. Supplemented by reference TRBV15 and TRBJ2-5, the full variable domain reads DAMVIQNPRYQVTQFGKPVTLSCSQTLNHNVMYWYQQKSSQAPKLLFHYYDKDFNNEADTPDNFQSRRPNTSFCFLDIRSPGLGDTAMYLCATSRDHQETQYFGPGTRLLVL.

In its sample, this clone was seen a few times. This sequence joins TRBV10-2 and TRBJ1-1, with 7 nucleotides matching TRBD1. Germline values: CDR1 WSHSY, CDR2 SAAADI. Germline trimming cut 6 bases from V and 4 bases from J; bases unmatched to any gene: 11. The CDR3 has 15 amino acids. The chain's CDR3 is CASRNLGTVGTEAFF. In DNA, the CDR3 is TGCGCCAGCAGGAACCTCGGGACAGTTGGCACTGAAGCTTTCTTT.

This clone was seen once. The chain recombines TRBV6-5 with TRBJ1-2, with 8 nucleotides matching TRBD1. Germline lookup yields CDR1 MNHEY and CDR2 SVGAGI. CDR3 length equals 13 residues. The J segment lost 6 bases and the V segment lost 0 bases, leaving 0 bases of the junction unmatched. CDR3 region: CASSYSGQDGYTF. The CDR3 DNA sequence: TGTGCCAGCAGTTACTCGGGACAGGATGGCTACACCTTC.

The chain recombines TRBV28 with TRBJ1-2, with D unresolved. CDR1 is MDHEN, CDR2 SYDVKM, per germline. Trimming left V 2 bases short and J 4 bases short, with 14 bases between. This CDR3 contains 15 residues. CDR3: CASSLKALDIYGYTF. The CDR3 coding sequence is TGTGCCAGCAGTTTAAAGGCCCTAGACATCTATGGCTACACCTTC.

The chain employs TRBV10-3 and TRBJ1-3; D possibly corresponds to TRBD1 (6 bases). This CDR3 has 15 residues. CDR1 ENHRY and CDR2 SYGVKD come from the germline V gene. The germline V and J ends were trimmed by 3 bases and 4 bases, with 13 bases remaining between them. This chain's CDR3 is CAISEQGMSGNTIYF. CDR3 nucleotides: TGTGCCATCAGTGAACAGGGAATGTCCGGAAACACCATATATTTT.

V and J are TRBV11-1 and TRBJ2-7; the D call may be TRBD1 or TRBD2 (5 bases each). Germline CDR1 is SGHAT and CDR2 is FQDESV (reference sequence). CDR3 length equals 14 residues. V was trimmed by 5 bases and J by 1 base, leaving 12 bases between them. CDR3 protein: CASSVPGPSYEQYF. CDR3 nucleotide sequence: TGTGCCAGCAGCGTGCCGGGACCATCCTACGAGCAGTACTTC.

As for this clone: The sample has other DNA sequences that encode this CDR3 too. The rearrangement links TRBV7-9 to TRBJ2-7; 10 bases line up with TRBD1. CDR3 length equals 14 residues. The germline gives CDR1 SEHNR, CDR2 FQNEAQ (reference sequence). With V trimmed by 5 bases and J by 5 bases, 6 bases remained unmatched. CDR3 amino acids: CASSPGQGPDEQYF. CDR3 bases: TGTGCCAGCAGCCCGGGACAGGGGCCGGACGAGCAGTACTTC.

The V and J genes are TRBV5-8 and TRBJ1-6; D ambiguous. The germline V gene has CDR1 SGHTS and CDR2 YDEGEE. V was pared by 4 bases and J by 0 bases, with 8 bases between. The CDR3 is made up of 15 amino acids. CDR3 sequence (DNA): TGTGCCAGCAGCGAAGTAACCTCCTATAATTCACCCCTCCACTTT. Translating it yields CASSEVTSYNSPLHF.

The genes are TRBV2 and TRBJ2-7, with 7 bases identical to TRBD1. CDR1 is SNHLY and CDR2 is FYNNEI in the germline V gene. With V trimmed by 2 bases and J by 2 bases, 6 bases remained unmatched. The CDR3 covers 15 residues. The CDR3 sequence is CASSEWRQGPYEQYF. The CDR3 DNA reads as TGTGCCAGCAGTGAATGGAGACAGGGTCCCTACGAGCAGTACTTC.

This rearrangement joins TRBV2 to TRBJ1-1, with a tentative D call TRBD1 (5 bases). V lost 6 bases to trimming and J lost 4 bases, with 9 bases between them. The length of the CDR3 is 12 residues. Germline CDR1 reads SNHLY; CDR2 reads FYNNEI. CDR3 DNA sequence: TGTGCCAGCAGAGGGGAGGGCACTGAAGCTTTCTTT. Translation: CASRGEGTEAFF. Supplemented by reference TRBV2 and TRBJ1-1, the full variable domain reads EPEVTQTPSHQVTQMGQEVILRCVPISNHLYFYWYRQILGQKVEFLVSFYNNEISEKSEIFDDQFSVERPDGSNFTLKIRSTKLEDSAMYFCASRGEGTEAFFGQGTRLTVV.

V and J are TRBV6-1 and TRBJ2-7, with a tentative D call TRBD1 (5 bases). CDR1 is MNHNS, CDR2 SASEGT, per germline. This CDR3 has 13 residues. With 7 bases removed from V and 2 bases from J, the gap between germline ends came to 12 bases. The DNA for the CDR3 is TGTGCCAGCAACCAGGGCCAACCCTACGAGCAGTACTTC. Translation: CASNQGQPYEQYF.

The V gene is TRBV29-1, the J gene TRBJ2-1; D tentatively reads TRBD1 or TRBD2 (5 bases each). Germline V gives CDR1 SQVTM, CDR2 ANQGSEA. The CDR3 spans 13 residues. The ends were cut back, 7 bases at V and 10 bases at J, with 20 bases in the middle. The CDR3 loop is CSARRLGAREQFF. In DNA, the CDR3 is TGCAGCGCCAGGAGGCTAGGGGCTCGGGAGCAGTTCTTC.

The chain's CDR3 is CASSLEGRGGANVLTF. The CDR3 DNA reads as TGCGCCAGCAGCTTGGAGGGCAGGGGTGGGGCCAACGTCCTGACTTTC. The V and J genes are TRBV5-1 and TRBJ2-6, with D possibly matching TRBD1 (6 bases). CDR1 SGHRS and CDR2 YFSETQ come from the germline V gene. Trimming pared 0 bases from V and 3 bases from J, leaving 10 bases between. The CDR3 runs to 16 residues.

Comment on this clone: Just one base apart from a much larger clone, this may be a read error. Other DNA sequences within the sample encode an identical CDR3. V usage is TRBV28 and J usage is TRBJ2-6, with D possibly being TRBD1 (5 bases). CDR3 length: 15 amino acids. V was trimmed by 6 bases and J by 0 bases, leaving 9 bases between them. The germline V gene encodes CDR1 MDHEN and CDR2 SYDVKM. The CDR3 region is CASRRQGSGANVLTF. In DNA form, the CDR3 reads TGTGCCAGCAGGAGGCAGGGCTCTGGGGCCAACGTCCTGACTTTC. Full variable domain (remainder filled in from reference TRBV28 and TRBJ2-6): DVKVTQSSRYLVKRTGEKVFLECVQDMDHENMFWYRQDPGLGLRLIYFSYDVKMKEKGDIPEGYSVSREKKERFSLILESASTNQTSMYLCASRRQGSGANVLTFGAGSRLTVL.

The chain recombines TRBV10-3 with TRBJ1-2, with unresolved D. This CDR3 has 15 residues. Germline V gene lookup returns CDR1 ENHRY and CDR2 SYGVKD. Trimming removed 3 bases at V and 7 bases at J, with 18 bases between. CDR3 amino acids: CAISEFGEAAGGYTF. CDR3 bases: TGTGCCATCAGTGAATTTGGGGAGGCGGCCGGTGGCTACACCTTC.

The gene calls are TRBV9 and TRBJ1-4; D gene unclear. CDR1 is SGDLS, CDR2 YYNGEE, per germline. The V end was cut by 1 base, the J end by 5 bases, with 9 bases between. The CDR3 spans 14 residues. The CDR3 DNA is TGTGCCAGCAGCGTAAGGCCAGTGAATGAAAAACTGTTTTTT. It is translated as CASSVRPVNEKLFF.

The chain uses TRBV7-9 and TRBJ2-1; D may be TRBD2 (6 bases). Trimming cost V 1 base and J 5 bases, with 18 bases left between them. Germline-derived CDR1 and CDR2 are SEHNR and FQNEAQ (reference sequence). This CDR3 contains 17 residues. CDR3 protein: CASSLGPKRVLNNEQFF. The CDR3 region has the DNA TGTGCCAGCAGCTTAGGGCCCAAGCGGGTATTGAACAATGAGCAGTTCTTC.

The chain joins TRBV7-2 to TRBJ1-4; 8 bases map to TRBD1. Trimming cost V 5 bases and J 3 bases; bases outside gene matches: 5. This CDR3 is built from 15 residues. Germline CDR1 and CDR2: SGHTA and FQGNSA. CDR3 bases: TGTGCCAGCAGCCCAGGGGGACAGGCTAATGAAAAACTGTTTTTT. It encodes CASSPGGQANEKLFF.

The genes are TRBV7-2 and TRBJ2-7; possibly TRBD2 for D (5 bases). Germline loops: CDR1 SGHTA, CDR2 FQGNSA. The CDR3 runs to 14 residues. The V gene lost 4 bases and the J gene lost 2 bases, with 12 bases spanning the gap. The CDR3 loop reads CASSSRGFPYEQYF. CDR3 bases: TGTGCCAGCAGCTCCCGGGGATTCCCCTACGAGCAGTACTTC.

This clone was picked up a small number of times. This rearrangement joins TRBV5-4 to TRBJ2-3, with 7 bases aligning to TRBD1. Germline trimming cut 4 bases from V and 2 bases from J; bases unmatched to any gene: 7. The CDR3 sequence is 15 residues long. Germline V gene lookup returns CDR1 SGHNT and CDR2 YYREEE (reference sequence). This chain's CDR3 is CASSAQTGNTDTQYF. The CDR3 region has the DNA TGTGCCAGCAGCGCTCAGACAGGGAACACAGATACGCAGTATTTT.

The chain employs TRBV10-2 and TRBJ2-2; D is perhaps TRBD2 (7 bases). The CDR3 is made up of 13 amino acids. Germline V CDR1 and CDR2: WSHSY, SAAADI. V was cut by 8 bases and J by 6 bases, with 13 bases left in between. CDR3 nucleotide sequence: TGCGCCAGCCGGGGGGCCTTCCCCGGGGAGCTGTTTTTT. Translated, it gives CASRGAFPGELFF.

CDR3 nucleotide sequence: TGTGCCTGGAGCCGGGGGTACTACAATGAGCAGTTCTTC. Translation: CAWSRGYYNEQFF. This chain connects TRBV30 to TRBJ2-1, with D possibly TRBD2 on 6 matching bases. The CDR3 is 13 residues long. Looked up from germline, CDR1 is GTSNPN and CDR2 is SVGIG (reference sequence). V was clipped by 3 bases and J by 3 bases, with 9 bases between them.

V usage is TRBV28 and J usage is TRBJ2-7, with D perhaps TRBD1 (6 bases). Germline lookup yields CDR1 MDHEN and CDR2 SYDVKM. Trimming shortened V by 8 bases and J by 4 bases, and 15 bases separated the two germline ends. The CDR3 contains 13 residues. In DNA form, the CDR3 reads TGTGCCAGCTTCGGGACAAGCCTTTACGAGCAGTACTTC. It yields the protein CASFGTSLYEQYF. Based on the CDR3 plus reference TRBV28 and TRBJ2-7, the full variable domain is DVKVTQSSRYLVKRTGEKVFLECVQDMDHENMFWYRQDPGLGLRLIYFSYDVKMKEKGDIPEGYSVSREKKERFSLILESASTNQTSMYLCASFGTSLYEQYFGPGTRLTVT.

The chain uses TRBV10-3 and TRBJ2-3; 9 bases fit TRBD1. After removal of 5 bases from V and 1 base from J, the junction contained 7 bases not matched to a gene. This CDR3 contains 16 residues. The germline V gene encodes CDR1 ENHRY and CDR2 SYGVKD. The CDR3 reads CAISTLTGGGTDTQYF. The CDR3 coding sequence is TGTGCCATCAGTACATTAACAGGGGGCGGCACAGATACGCAGTATTTT.

The chain joins TRBV28 to TRBJ2-6; D is uncertain. This CDR3 is 13 amino acids long. Germline V lookup: CDR1 MDHEN, CDR2 SYDVKM. V shed 6 bases and J shed 2 bases, with 5 bases lying between them. The CDR3 sequence is CASSAPGANVLTF. In DNA form, the CDR3 reads TGTGCCAGCAGCGCGCCTGGGGCCAACGTCCTGACTTTC.